The present entry profiles one T cell receptor beta chain with its context. The antigen remains undetermined. This CDR3 is also generated by other DNA sequences in the sample. The CDR3 covers 14 residues. Per the germline V gene, CDR1 is SNHLY and CDR2 is FYNNEI. After removal of 6 bases from V and 1 base from J, the junction contained 5 bases not matched to a gene. The protocol was immunoSEQ multiplex PCR, while the TCRdb copy is restricted to in-frame clones and leaves out a portion. Found here are approximately 1.1 million clones, approximately 80% of them singletons; the top ten hold under 0.65%. The data derive from a study of shared clonotypes between healthy human individuals. On the study more broadly: Per donor, CD8 memory used one plate, CD8 naive used two, CD4 memory used three and CD4 naive used three.

Into CD45RA+ naive and CD45RA-negative memory subsets, the CD4+ cells were split. Study-wide results and limits: Apart from blood, nothing was sampled; tissue repertoires likely differ. Clonotypes shared by all four sorted-subset donors had higher generation probabilities than non-shared clonotypes.

Sequencing used memory CD4+ T cells from PBMCs. Subset meaning: CD45RA-negative fraction. This TCR came from a man aged 18 to 30 in good health. Some clones in this sample may be carry-over from other donors' samples. The chain employs TRBV2 and TRBJ2-5; 7 bases line up with TRBD1. CDR3 residues: CASSPGQPQETQYF. CDR3 nucleotide sequence: TGTGCCAGCAGCCCGGGACAGCCCCAAGAGACCCAGTACTTC.